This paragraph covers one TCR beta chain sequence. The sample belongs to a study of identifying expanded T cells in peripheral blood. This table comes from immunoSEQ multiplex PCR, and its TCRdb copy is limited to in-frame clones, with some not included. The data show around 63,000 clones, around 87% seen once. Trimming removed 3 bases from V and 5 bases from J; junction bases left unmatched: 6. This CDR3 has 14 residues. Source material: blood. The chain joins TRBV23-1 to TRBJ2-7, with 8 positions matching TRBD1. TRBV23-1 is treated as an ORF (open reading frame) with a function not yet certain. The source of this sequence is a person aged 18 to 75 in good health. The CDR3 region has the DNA TGCGCCAGCAGTCACCGTGACAGGGGTGACGAGCAGTACTTC. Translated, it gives CASSHRDRGDEQYF.